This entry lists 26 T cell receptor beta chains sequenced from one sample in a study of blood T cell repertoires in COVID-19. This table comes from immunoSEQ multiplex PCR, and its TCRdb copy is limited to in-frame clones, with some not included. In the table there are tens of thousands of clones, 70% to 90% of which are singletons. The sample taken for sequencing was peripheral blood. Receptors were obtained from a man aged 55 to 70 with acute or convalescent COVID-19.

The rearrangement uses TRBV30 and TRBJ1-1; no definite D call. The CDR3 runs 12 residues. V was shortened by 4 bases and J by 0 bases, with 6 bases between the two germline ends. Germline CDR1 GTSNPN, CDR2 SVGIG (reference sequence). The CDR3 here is CAWTRVNTEAFF. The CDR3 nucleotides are TGTGCCTGGACCCGGGTGAACACTGAAGCTTTCTTT.

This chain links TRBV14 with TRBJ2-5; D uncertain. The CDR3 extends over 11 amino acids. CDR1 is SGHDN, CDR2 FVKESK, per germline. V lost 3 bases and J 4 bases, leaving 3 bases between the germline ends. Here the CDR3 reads CASSHRETQYF. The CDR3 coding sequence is TGTGCCAGCAGCCACCGAGAGACCCAGTACTTC.

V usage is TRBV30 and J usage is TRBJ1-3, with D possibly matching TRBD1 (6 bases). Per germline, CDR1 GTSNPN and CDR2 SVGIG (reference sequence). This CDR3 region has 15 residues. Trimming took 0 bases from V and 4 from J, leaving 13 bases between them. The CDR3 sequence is CAWSVVGGYGNTIYF. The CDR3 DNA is TGTGCCTGGAGTGTAGTAGGGGGTTACGGAAACACCATATATTTT.

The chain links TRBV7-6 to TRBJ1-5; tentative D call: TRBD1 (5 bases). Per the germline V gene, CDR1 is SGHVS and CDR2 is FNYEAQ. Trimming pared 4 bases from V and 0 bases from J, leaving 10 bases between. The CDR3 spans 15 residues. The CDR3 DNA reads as TGTGCCAGCAGCTCCCAAGACAGTAGCAATCAGCCCCAGCATTTT. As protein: CASSSQDSSNQPQHF.

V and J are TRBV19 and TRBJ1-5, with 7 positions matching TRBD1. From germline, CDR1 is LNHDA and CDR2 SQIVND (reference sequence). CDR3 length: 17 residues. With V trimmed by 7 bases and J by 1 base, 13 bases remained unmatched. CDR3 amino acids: CASKRGAGGTSNQPQHF. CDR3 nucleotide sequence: TGTGCCAGTAAAAGGGGGGCAGGGGGTACGAGCAATCAGCCCCAGCATTTT.

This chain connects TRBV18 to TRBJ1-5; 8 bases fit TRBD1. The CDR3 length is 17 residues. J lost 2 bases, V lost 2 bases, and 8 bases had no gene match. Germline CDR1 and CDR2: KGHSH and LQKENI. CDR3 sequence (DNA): TGTGCCAGCTCACCAAACCAGGGGGCAACTGGCAATCAGCCCCAGCATTTT. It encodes CASSPNQGATGNQPQHF.

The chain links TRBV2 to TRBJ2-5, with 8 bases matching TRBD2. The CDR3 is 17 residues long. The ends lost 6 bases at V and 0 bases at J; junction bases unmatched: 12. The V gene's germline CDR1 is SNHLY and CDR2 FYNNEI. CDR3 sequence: CASRNGLAARYQETQYF. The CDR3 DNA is TGTGCCAGCAGGAACGGACTAGCCGCTAGATACCAAGAGACCCAGTACTTC.

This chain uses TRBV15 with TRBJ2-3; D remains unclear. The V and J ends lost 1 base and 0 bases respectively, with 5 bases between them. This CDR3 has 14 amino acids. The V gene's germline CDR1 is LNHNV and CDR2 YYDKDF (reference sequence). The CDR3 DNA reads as TGTGCCACCAGCAGAGGTACTAGCACAGATACGCAGTATTTT. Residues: CATSRGTSTDTQYF.

The CDR3 spells CASSPLLQGKNTGELFF. CDR3 sequence (DNA): TGTGCCAGCTCACCACTCCTACAGGGAAAGAACACCGGGGAGCTGTTTTTT. The chain joins TRBV18 to TRBJ2-2; maybe TRBD1 (6 bases). This CDR3 is built from 17 residues. Germline V gene data show CDR1 as KGHSH and CDR2 as LQKENI. Trimming removed 1 base at V and 1 base at J, with 13 bases between. The full variable domain, in which reference TRBV18 and TRBJ2-2 provide the parts outside the CDR3, is NAGVMQNPRHLVRRRGQEARLRCSPMKGHSHVYWYRQLPEEGLKFMVYLQKENIIDESGMPKERFSAEFPKEGPSILRIQQVVRGDSAAYFCASSPLLQGKNTGELFFGEGSRLTVL.

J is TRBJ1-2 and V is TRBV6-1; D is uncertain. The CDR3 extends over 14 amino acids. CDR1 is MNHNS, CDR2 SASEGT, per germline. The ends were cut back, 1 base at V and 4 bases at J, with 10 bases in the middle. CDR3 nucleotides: TGTGCCAGCAGTGAAGGGCCCCTCCTCTATGGCTACACCTTC. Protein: CASSEGPLLYGYTF.

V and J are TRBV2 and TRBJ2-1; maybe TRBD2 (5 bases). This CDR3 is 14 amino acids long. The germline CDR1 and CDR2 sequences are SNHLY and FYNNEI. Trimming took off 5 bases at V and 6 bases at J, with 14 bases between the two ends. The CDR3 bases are TGTGCCAGCAGTCGAGGGCTCTATCGCAATGAGCAGTTCTTC. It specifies CASSRGLYRNEQFF.

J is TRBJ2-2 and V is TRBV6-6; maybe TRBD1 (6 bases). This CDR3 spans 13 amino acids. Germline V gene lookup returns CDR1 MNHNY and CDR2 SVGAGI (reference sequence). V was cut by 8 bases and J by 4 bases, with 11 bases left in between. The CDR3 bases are TGTGCCAGCGGGAGACAGGCCACCGGGGAGCTGTTTTTT. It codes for CASGRQATGELFF.

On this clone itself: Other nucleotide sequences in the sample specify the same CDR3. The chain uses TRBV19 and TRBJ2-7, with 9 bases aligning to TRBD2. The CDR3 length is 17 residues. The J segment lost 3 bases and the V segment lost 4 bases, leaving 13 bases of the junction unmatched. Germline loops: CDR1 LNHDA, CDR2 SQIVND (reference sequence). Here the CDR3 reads CASSTTSGGTIIYEQYF. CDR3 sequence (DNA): TGTGCCAGTAGTACGACCAGCGGGGGGACTATTATCTACGAGCAGTACTTC.

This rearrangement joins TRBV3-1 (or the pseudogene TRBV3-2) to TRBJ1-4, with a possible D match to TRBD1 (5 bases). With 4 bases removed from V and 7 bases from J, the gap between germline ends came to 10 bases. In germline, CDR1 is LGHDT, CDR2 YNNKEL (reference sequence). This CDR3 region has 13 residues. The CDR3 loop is CASSLTGSEKLFF. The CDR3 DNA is TGTGCCAGCAGCCTTACAGGAAGTGAAAAACTGTTTTTT.

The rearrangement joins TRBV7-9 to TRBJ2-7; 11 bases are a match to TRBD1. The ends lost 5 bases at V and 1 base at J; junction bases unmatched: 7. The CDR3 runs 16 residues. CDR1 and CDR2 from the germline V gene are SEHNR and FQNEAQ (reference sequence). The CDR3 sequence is CASSPPGQGDSYEQYF. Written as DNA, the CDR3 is TGTGCCAGCAGCCCTCCGGGACAGGGGGATTCCTACGAGCAGTACTTC. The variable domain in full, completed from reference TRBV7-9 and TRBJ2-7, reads DTGVSQNPRHKITKRGQNVTFRCDPISEHNRLYWYRQTLGQGPEFLTYFQNEAQLEKSRLLSDRFSAERPKGSFSTLEIQRTEQGDSAMYLCASSPPGQGDSYEQYFGPGTRLTVT.

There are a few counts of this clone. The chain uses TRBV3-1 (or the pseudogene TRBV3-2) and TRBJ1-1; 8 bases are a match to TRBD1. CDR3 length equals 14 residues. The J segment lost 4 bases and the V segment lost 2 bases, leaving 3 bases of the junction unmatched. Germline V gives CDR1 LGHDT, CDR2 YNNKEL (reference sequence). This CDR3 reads CASSQRQGPTEAFF. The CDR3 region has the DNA TGTGCCAGCAGCCAAAGACAGGGGCCCACTGAAGCTTTCTTT.

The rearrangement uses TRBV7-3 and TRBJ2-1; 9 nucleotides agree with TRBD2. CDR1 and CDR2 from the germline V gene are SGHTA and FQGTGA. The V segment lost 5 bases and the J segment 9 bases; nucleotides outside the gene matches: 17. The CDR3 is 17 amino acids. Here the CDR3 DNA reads TGTGCCAGCAGCCCATTTCGGTGGGCGGGGGGGCAGGCTGAGCAGTTCTTC. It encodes CASSPFRWAGGQAEQFF.

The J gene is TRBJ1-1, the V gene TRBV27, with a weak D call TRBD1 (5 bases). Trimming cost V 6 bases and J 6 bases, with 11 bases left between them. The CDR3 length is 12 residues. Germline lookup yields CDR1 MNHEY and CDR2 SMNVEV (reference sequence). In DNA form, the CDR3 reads TGTGCCAGCAGGGGACTGCCTGCTGAAGCTTTCTTT. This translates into CASRGLPAEAFF.

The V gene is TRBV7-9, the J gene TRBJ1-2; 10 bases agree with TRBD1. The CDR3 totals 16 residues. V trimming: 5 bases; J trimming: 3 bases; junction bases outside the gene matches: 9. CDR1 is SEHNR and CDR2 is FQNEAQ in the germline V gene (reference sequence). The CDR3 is CASSPTPGQGYYGYTF. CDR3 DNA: TGTGCCAGCAGCCCTACACCGGGACAGGGGTACTATGGCTACACCTTC.

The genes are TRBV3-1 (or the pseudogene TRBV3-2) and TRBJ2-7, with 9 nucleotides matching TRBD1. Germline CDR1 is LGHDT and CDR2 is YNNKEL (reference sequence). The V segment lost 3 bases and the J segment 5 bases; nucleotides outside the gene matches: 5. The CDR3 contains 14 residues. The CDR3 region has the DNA TGTGCCAGCAGCCAGGGGACAGGGATCAACGAGCAGTACTTC. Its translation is CASSQGTGINEQYF.

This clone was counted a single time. In DNA, the CDR3 is TGTGCCAGCAGCTTAGGGTCGGGCGACAGGTCGACGGGCTACACCTTC. It yields the protein CASSLGSGDRSTGYTF. The chain carries TRBV7-2 and TRBJ1-2; maybe TRBD1 (6 bases). V lost 1 base to trimming and J lost 8 bases, with 20 bases between them. The CDR3 is 16 residues long. Germline CDR1 reads SGHTA; CDR2 reads FQGNSA.

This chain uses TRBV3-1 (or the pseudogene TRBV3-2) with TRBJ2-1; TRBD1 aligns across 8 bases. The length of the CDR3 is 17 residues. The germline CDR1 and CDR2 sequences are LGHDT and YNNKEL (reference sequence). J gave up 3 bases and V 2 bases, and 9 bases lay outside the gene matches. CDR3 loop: CASSQPPGGSFYNEQFF. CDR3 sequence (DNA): TGTGCCAGCAGCCAACCACCAGGGGGCTCCTTCTACAATGAGCAGTTCTTC.

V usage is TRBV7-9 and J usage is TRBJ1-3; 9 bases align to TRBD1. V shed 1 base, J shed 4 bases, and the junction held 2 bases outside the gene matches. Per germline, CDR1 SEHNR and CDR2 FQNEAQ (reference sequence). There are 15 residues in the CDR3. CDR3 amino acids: CASSLGQGEGNTIYF. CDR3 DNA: TGTGCCAGCAGCTTAGGACAGGGGGAAGGAAACACCATATATTTT.

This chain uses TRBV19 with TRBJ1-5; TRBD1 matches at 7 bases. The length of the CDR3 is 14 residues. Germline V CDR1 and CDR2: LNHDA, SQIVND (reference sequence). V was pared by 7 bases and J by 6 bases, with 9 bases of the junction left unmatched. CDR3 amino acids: CASTSGGRGQPQHF. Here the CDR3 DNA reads TGTGCCAGTACTTCAGGGGGTAGGGGTCAGCCCCAGCATTTT.

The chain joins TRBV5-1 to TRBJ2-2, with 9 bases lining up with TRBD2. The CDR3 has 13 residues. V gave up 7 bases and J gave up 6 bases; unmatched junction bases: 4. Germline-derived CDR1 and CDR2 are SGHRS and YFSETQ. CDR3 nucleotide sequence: TGCGCCAGCGGGCTAGCGGGGTCCGGGGAGCTGTTTTTT. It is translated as CASGLAGSGELFF.

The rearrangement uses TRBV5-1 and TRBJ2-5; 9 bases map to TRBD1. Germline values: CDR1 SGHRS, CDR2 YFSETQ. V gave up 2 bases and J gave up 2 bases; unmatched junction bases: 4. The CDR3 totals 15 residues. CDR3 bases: TGCGCCAGCAGCTTCGGGACAGGGAAACAAGAGACCCAGTACTTC. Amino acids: CASSFGTGKQETQYF.